This T cell receptor beta chain appears in the sequencing data of a study of CD8 T cells in ankylosing spondylitis. This clonotype was observed a handful of times. Its antigen is unknown. Study-wide results and caveats: Characteristic of ankylosing spondylitis blood, it appeared, was a TCR beta motif comprising several highly homologous variants. A CD8+ phenotype characterized the disease-linked clones, which were relatively rare in peripheral blood. Both synovial fluid and blood in reactive arthritis had previously been reported to carry some motif variants.

This CDR3 spans 12 amino acids. Germline V CDR1 and CDR2: SGHTA, FQGNSA. Trimming shortened V by 8 bases and J by 4 bases, and 10 bases separated the two germline ends. Researchers built TCR beta libraries using quantitative 5'-RACE with molecular barcodes. TCRdb independently ran MiXCR on the 5' RACE reads; one entry per CDR3 protein. Of hundreds of thousands of distinct CDR3 sequences listed, about 12% are singletons. This receptor was identified in a male donor with ankylosing spondylitis. Sequencing used blood, either unsorted or a sorted T cell fraction (not recorded which). The J gene is TRBJ2-3, the V gene TRBV7-2; no clear D gene. The chain's CDR3 is CASAWPADTQYF. CDR3 DNA: TGTGCCAGCGCCTGGCCTGCAGATACGCAGTATTTT.